This T cell receptor (beta chain) is drawn from a study of blood T cell repertoires in COVID-19. On the study more broadly: T cells, B-cell-depleted T cells, or PBMCs provided the cDNA or gDNA that served as material.

Sequencing used immunoSEQ multiplex PCR; TCRdb keeps in-frame clones, though not all of them. Among about 300,000 clones listed, approximately 89% were seen once. The sequenced sample was peripheral blood. The receptor's source is a woman younger than 45 with COVID-19, enrolled during active disease.

CDR3 loop: CASSVNQDTGELFF. CDR3 bases: TGTGCCAGCAGCGTAAACCAGGACACCGGGGAGCTGTTTTTT. The chain carries TRBV7-8 and TRBJ2-2, with D unresolved. There are 14 residues in the CDR3. Trimming left V 5 bases short and J 3 bases short, with 10 bases between. Germline V gene data show CDR1 as SGHVS and CDR2 as FQNEAQ. Full variable domain (missing parts from reference TRBV7-8 and TRBJ2-2): GAGVSQSPRYKVAKRGQDVALRCDPISGHVSLFWYQQALGQGPEFLTYFQNEAQLDKSGLPSDRFFAERPEGSVSTLKIQRTQQEDSAVYLCASSVNQDTGELFFGEGSRLTVL.